This entry features one T cell receptor beta chain sequence. Its specificity is unknown. TCRdb keeps only in-frame clones here, not all; method: immunoSEQ multiplex PCR. The table includes approximately 100,000 clones, roughly nine tenths detected once. V was shortened by 0 bases and J by 6 bases, with 10 bases between the two germline ends. Germline V CDR1 and CDR2: MNHEY, SVGEGT. The CDR3 is made up of 14 amino acids. The entry originates in a study of T cell responses to AZD1222 COVID-19 vaccine. The wider study: Pooling was applied to second doses at about 4 or about 12 weeks. Study conclusions and caveats: White British ancestry dominated among donors, who included more females, and clonal diversity was possibly underestimated. Unmutated variant regions are reportedly the target of nearly half of TCRs that are spike-specific. Only after the peak T cell response were repertoires sampled.

Sequences were derived from peripheral blood, sampled on day 0 of AZD1222 vaccination. This chain connects TRBV6-2 or TRBV6-3 to TRBJ2-3, with D possibly TRBD2 on 6 matching bases. This clonotype was obtained from an adult in good health. The CDR3 loop reads CASSYSTRGDTQYF. The CDR3 nucleotides read TGTGCCAGCAGTTACTCGACTCGGGGGGATACGCAGTATTTT.